The following is a T cell receptor (beta chain) sequence with its context. Its antigen remains unidentified. The PCR made use of 60 Vbeta and 13 Jbeta primers. The protocol was immunoSEQ multiplex PCR, while the TCRdb copy is restricted to in-frame clones and leaves out a portion. The sample table sets out some 84,000 clones. The source of the sample is a study of cytomegalovirus exposure and HLA in healthy donors. Study at large: Earlier, almost 120 million unique TCR beta sequences were recovered from about 200 million T cells by an analysis. Study conclusions and caveats: TCR beta sequences reportedly predicted the HLA-A and HLA-B alleles of most subjects accurately. For TCR beta chains, V- and J-gene trimming was later linked to a missense DCLRE1C variant. Highest at DRB1 and lowest at HLA-C, TCR association rates differed among HLA loci in a later analysis.

The CDR3 covers 14 residues. V shed 6 bases, J shed 7 bases, and the junction held 7 bases outside the gene matches. Germline CDR1 is SGHVS and CDR2 is FNYEAQ. Sequencing was done on a sample of PBMCs. The clonotype comes from a man aged 50-59 years in good health and CMV-seronegative. The chain is built from TRBV7-6 and TRBJ1-5; 9 bases align to TRBD1. The CDR3 coding sequence is TGTGCCAGCAGTAATACAGGGGGCCTGCAGCCCCAGCATTTT. It encodes CASSNTGGLQPQHF.